One sample yielded the 19 T cell receptor beta chains listed below, sequenced in a study of shared clonotypes between healthy human individuals. The assay was immunoSEQ multiplex PCR, and TCRdb's table has in-frame clones only and misses some. The sample has 2 million to 3 million clones; 93% are singletons. Material: naive CD4+ T cells from PBMCs. The subset is: CD45RA+ positively selected. The receptor set was obtained from a man aged 18 to 29 in good health. Some clones in this sample may be carry-over from other donors' samples.

J is TRBJ2-4 and V is TRBV29-1, with D possibly TRBD1 on 5 matching bases. V was trimmed by 5 bases and J by 8 bases, leaving 13 bases between them. This CDR3 comprises 12 residues. Germline CDR1 and CDR2: SQVTM and ANQGSEA. Here the CDR3 DNA reads TGCAGCGTTCAGCAGGGCGCTGACATTCAGTACTTC. Protein: CSVQQGADIQYF.

The chain carries TRBV5-4 and TRBJ2-7; D might be TRBD2 (7 bases). Trimming stripped 4 bases from V and 3 bases from J, with 17 bases between. Per the germline V gene, CDR1 is SGHNT and CDR2 is YYREEE (reference sequence). This CDR3 has 15 residues. CDR3 coding DNA: TGTGCCAGCAGCCTGGGGGGGACAAACTACTACGAGCAGTACTTC. It encodes CASSLGGTNYYEQYF.

The rearrangement uses TRBV4-2 and TRBJ2-7, with TRBD2 identical over 10 bases. Per germline, CDR1 LGHNA and CDR2 YNFKEQ. The CDR3 covers 21 residues. V lost 0 bases and J lost 2; bases outside the gene matches: 19. CDR3 residues: CASSQDSAGASGRLITYEQYF. CDR3 sequence (DNA): TGTGCCAGCAGCCAAGATTCGGCCGGGGCTAGCGGGAGACTAATTACCTACGAGCAGTACTTC.

J is TRBJ1-1 and V is TRBV9; D gene ambiguous. Trimming pared 3 bases from V and 11 bases from J, leaving 20 bases between. The CDR3 spans 14 residues. CDR1 is SGDLS, CDR2 YYNGEE, per germline. The CDR3 nucleotides read TGTGCCAGCAGCGCAGACGGAGGGTCGCCTCGCGCTTTCTTT. It is translated as CASSADGGSPRAFF.

V gene TRBV7-2 combines with J gene TRBJ2-2; D tentatively fits TRBD1 or TRBD2 (5 bases each). This CDR3 is 12 amino acids long. Trimming stripped 5 bases from V and 6 bases from J, with 7 bases between. Germline CDR1 SGHTA, CDR2 FQGNSA. The CDR3 spells CASSRGAGELFF. CDR3 DNA sequence: TGTGCCAGCAGCCGAGGGGCCGGGGAGCTGTTTTTT.

The genes are TRBV5-1 and TRBJ2-5, with no clear D. The CDR3 consists of 15 residues. Germline loops: CDR1 SGHRS, CDR2 YFSETQ. Trimming shortened V by 0 bases and J by 5 bases, and 14 bases separated the two germline ends. As DNA, the CDR3 is TGCGCCAGCAGCTTGGGAACAGCCCTGCTGGAGACCCAGTACTTC. Amino acid sequence: CASSLGTALLETQYF.

The V gene is TRBV15, the J gene TRBJ1-2; no reliable D call. Trimming took off 0 bases at V and 5 bases at J, with 16 bases between the two ends. Germline V gives CDR1 LNHNV, CDR2 YYDKDF (reference sequence). This CDR3 comprises 16 residues. In nucleotides, the CDR3 is TGTGCCACCAGCAGAGATTCGCTCCAACAAGGGTATGGCTACACCTTC. Protein sequence: CATSRDSLQQGYGYTF.

This chain joins TRBV29-1 and TRBJ1-2; no firm D call. The CDR3 consists of 13 residues. The V and J ends lost 3 bases and 0 bases respectively, with 8 bases between them. Germline loops: CDR1 SQVTM, CDR2 ANQGSEA. The CDR3 reads CSVEVWPNYGYTF. CDR3 DNA: TGCAGCGTTGAGGTCTGGCCTAACTATGGCTACACCTTC. The whole variable domain, remainder taken from reference TRBV29-1 and TRBJ1-2, is SAVISQKPSRDICQRGTSLTIQCQVDSQVTMMFWYRQQPGQSLTLIATANQGSEATYESGFVIDKFPISRPNLTFSTLTVSNMSPEDSSIYLCSVEVWPNYGYTFGSGTRLTVV.

The chain combines TRBV18 with TRBJ2-5; 10 nucleotides line up with TRBD1. The V gene end was trimmed by 3 bases and the J gene end by 1 base; junction bases not matched to a gene: 2. The CDR3 totals 15 residues. Germline values: CDR1 KGHSH, CDR2 LQKENI. The CDR3 sequence: CASSPGQGSQETQYF. In DNA form, the CDR3 reads TGTGCCAGCTCACCGGGACAGGGGTCCCAAGAGACCCAGTACTTC.

V gene TRBV5-5 combines with J gene TRBJ1-4; tentatively, D is TRBD1 (5 bases). Trimming pared 4 bases from V and 6 bases from J, leaving 16 bases between. Germline assignment: CDR1 SGHKS and CDR2 YYEKEE (reference sequence). The CDR3 covers 15 residues. The chain's CDR3 is CASSTGTVFYEKLFF. The CDR3 DNA follows: TGTGCCAGCAGCACCGGGACGGTCTTTTATGAAAAACTGTTTTTT.

This clone was seen once. Other DNA variants within this sample encode the same CDR3. This rearrangement joins TRBV2 to TRBJ2-4, with 9 bases that match TRBD2. This CDR3 region has 16 residues. Germline V gives CDR1 SNHLY, CDR2 FYNNEI. After removal of 2 bases from V and 0 bases from J, the junction contained 2 bases not matched to a gene. CDR3 DNA: TGTGCCAGCAGTGAACGCGGGAGGGAAGCCAAAAACATTCAGTACTTC. Its translation is CASSERGREAKNIQYF.

This CDR3 reads CASSFGYEEKNTEAFF. In DNA form, the CDR3 reads TGTGCCAGCAGTTTCGGCTATGAGGAGAAAAACACTGAAGCTTTCTTT. V is TRBV28 and J is TRBJ1-1, with unresolved D. Per germline, CDR1 MDHEN and CDR2 SYDVKM. The V end lost 3 bases, the J end lost 2 bases, and 16 bases lay between the germline ends. The CDR3 length is 16 residues. The complete variable domain, with remaining parts taken from reference TRBV28 and TRBJ1-1, reads DVKVTQSSRYLVKRTGEKVFLECVQDMDHENMFWYRQDPGLGLRLIYFSYDVKMKEKGDIPEGYSVSREKKERFSLILESASTNQTSMYLCASSFGYEEKNTEAFFGQGTRLTVV.

The chain recombines TRBV7-9 with TRBJ2-2; D is ambiguous. The CDR3 extends over 12 amino acids. V was shortened by 7 bases and J by 6 bases, with 9 bases between the two germline ends. Germline CDR1 and CDR2: SEHNR and FQNEAQ (reference sequence). Here the CDR3 DNA reads TGTGCCAGCACCCCGGATTCCGGGGAGCTGTTTTTT. Amino acids: CASTPDSGELFF.

V is TRBV18 and J is TRBJ2-4, with D unresolved. Germline V gene data show CDR1 as KGHSH and CDR2 as LQKENI. Trimming stripped 1 base from V and 3 bases from J, with 13 bases between. This CDR3 region has 16 residues. The DNA for the CDR3 is TGTGCCAGCTCACCACGGCCGGTCGGTAGCAAAAACATTCAGTACTTC. Amino acid sequence: CASSPRPVGSKNIQYF.

This chain connects TRBV6-1 to TRBJ2-1; TRBD1 aligns across 10 bases. This CDR3 has 16 residues. The V and J ends lost 4 bases and 6 bases, in that order; junction bases with no gene match: 9. Germline values: CDR1 MNHNS, CDR2 SASEGT. For the CDR3, the DNA is TGTGCCAGCAGTGGGAACCCGGGACAGGGGATCAATGAGCAGTTCTTC. It is translated as CASSGNPGQGINEQFF.

The J gene is TRBJ2-7, the V gene TRBV9, with 9 bases matching TRBD1. CDR1 and CDR2 from the germline V gene are SGDLS and YYNGEE. The CDR3 length is 16 residues. After removal of 3 bases from V and 1 base from J, the junction contained 8 bases not matched to a gene. CDR3 sequence (DNA): TGTGCCAGCAGCGAGACCGGGACAGGGCATTCCTACGAGCAGTACTTC. Protein: CASSETGTGHSYEQYF.

About this clone: The sample carries other DNA sequences with the same CDR3. The V call is TRBV19, the J call TRBJ1-5; D unresolved. With 3 bases removed from V and 1 base from J, the gap between germline ends came to 7 bases. Germline assignment: CDR1 LNHDA and CDR2 SQIVND (reference sequence). The CDR3 loop spans 14 amino acids. For the CDR3, the DNA is TGTGCCAGTAGTATTCGACCGAGCAATCAGCCCCAGCATTTT. It translates to CASSIRPSNQPQHF.

The rearrangement uses TRBV6-1 and TRBJ2-7; TRBD1 matches 7 bases. In germline, CDR1 is MNHNS, CDR2 SASEGT. V lost 7 bases to trimming and J lost 5 bases; unmatched junction nucleotides: 14. The CDR3 is made up of 15 amino acids. For the CDR3, the DNA is TGTGCCAGCACCCCCAGGACAGGAGATAGACACGAGCAGTACTTC. Encoded protein: CASTPRTGDRHEQYF.

The rearrangement links TRBV28 to TRBJ1-3, with TRBD1 identical over 7 bases. With 7 bases clipped from V and 0 bases from J, the junction kept 9 bases outside the gene matches. CDR1 and CDR2 from the germline V gene are MDHEN and SYDVKM. The CDR3 extends over 16 amino acids. CDR3 nucleotide sequence: TGTGCCAGCACCACCGGGACAGCAAGCTCTGGAAACACCATATATTTT. As protein: CASTTGTASSGNTIYF.